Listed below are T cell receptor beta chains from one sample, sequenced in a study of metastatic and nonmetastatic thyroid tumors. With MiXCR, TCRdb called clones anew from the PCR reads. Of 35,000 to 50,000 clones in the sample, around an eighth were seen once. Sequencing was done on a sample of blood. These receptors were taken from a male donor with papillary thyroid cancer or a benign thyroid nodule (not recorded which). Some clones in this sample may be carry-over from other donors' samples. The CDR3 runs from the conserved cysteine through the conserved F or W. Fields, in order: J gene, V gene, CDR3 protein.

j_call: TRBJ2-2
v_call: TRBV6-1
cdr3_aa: CASRVGYANTCELFF

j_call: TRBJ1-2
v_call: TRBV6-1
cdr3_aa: CASSEVLDDGYTF

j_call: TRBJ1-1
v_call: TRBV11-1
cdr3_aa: CASRQSPGRRSGTEAFF

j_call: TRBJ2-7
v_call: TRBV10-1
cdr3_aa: CASIESSGYIYEQYF

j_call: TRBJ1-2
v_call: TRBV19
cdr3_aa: CASTGSLSGYGYTF

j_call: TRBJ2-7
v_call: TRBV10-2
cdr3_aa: CASTAEPTYEQYF

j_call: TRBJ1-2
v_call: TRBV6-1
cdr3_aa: CASSVREPGGYTF

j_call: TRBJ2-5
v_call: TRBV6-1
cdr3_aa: CASSEEPGSETQYF

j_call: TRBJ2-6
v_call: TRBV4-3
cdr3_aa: CASSPTGPLSGANVLTF

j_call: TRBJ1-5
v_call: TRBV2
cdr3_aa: CASSVQGAYQPQHF

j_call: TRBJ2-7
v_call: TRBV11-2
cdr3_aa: CASSLVRARGEQYF

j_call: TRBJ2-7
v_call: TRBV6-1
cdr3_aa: CASAREGRTGEQYF

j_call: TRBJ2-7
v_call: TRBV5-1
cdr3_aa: CASRTSGTVYEQYF

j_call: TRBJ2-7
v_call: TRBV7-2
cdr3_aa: CASSLGLAGSYEQYF

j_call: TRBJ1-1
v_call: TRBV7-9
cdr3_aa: CASSSGGIGDTEAFF

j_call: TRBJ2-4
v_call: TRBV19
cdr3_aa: CASRGLAELGIQYF

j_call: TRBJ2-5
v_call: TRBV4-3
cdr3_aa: CASSQGAGGSWETQYF

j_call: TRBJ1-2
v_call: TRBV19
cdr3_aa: CASIPSTGGAYGYTF

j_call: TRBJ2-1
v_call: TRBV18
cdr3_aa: CASSTYFGNNEQFF

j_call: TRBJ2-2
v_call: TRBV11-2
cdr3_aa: CASSLRDSTNTGELFF

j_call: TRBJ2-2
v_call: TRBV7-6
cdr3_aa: CASSLESAGGATGELFF

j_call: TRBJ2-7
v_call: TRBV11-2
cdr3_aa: CASGTGTGGAREQYF

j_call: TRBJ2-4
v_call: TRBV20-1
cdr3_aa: CSARGFLAGEGSQNIQYF

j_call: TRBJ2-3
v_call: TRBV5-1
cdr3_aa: CASSLGQGGDTQYF

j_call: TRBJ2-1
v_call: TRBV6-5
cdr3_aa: CASSSPFGLAGGPVHAEQFF

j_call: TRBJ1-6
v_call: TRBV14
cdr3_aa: CASSQDSNRGSSPLHF

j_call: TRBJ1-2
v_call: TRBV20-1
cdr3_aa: CSAREAGGNYGYTF

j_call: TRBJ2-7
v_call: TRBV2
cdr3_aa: CASSGQRTYYEQYF

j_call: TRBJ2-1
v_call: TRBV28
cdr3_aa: CASIPRGPEGINEQFF

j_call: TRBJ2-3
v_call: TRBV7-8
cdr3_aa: CATQAPTRGTDTQYF

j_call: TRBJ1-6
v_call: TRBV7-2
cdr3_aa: CASSLVTGGSPLHF

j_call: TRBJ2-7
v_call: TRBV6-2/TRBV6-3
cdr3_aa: CASSYLRASSYEQYF

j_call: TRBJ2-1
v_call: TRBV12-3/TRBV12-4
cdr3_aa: CASRLPSGAYNEQFF

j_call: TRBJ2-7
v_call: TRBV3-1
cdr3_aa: CASSTKIGQSYEQYF

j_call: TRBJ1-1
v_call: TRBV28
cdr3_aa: CASSLTSARSEAFF

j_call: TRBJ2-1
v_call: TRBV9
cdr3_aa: CASSGGQGFVNEQFF

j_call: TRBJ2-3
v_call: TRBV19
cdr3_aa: CVSSIALVGDTQYF

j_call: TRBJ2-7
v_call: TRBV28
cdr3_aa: CASSTARNEQYF

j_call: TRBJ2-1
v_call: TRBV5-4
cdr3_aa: CASRLGLAGGNEQFF

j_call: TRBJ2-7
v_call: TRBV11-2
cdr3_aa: CARSSGTSGTYEHYF

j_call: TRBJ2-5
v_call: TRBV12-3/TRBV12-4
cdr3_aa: CASSPAGTGVTQYF